The 14 T cell receptor beta chains given below trace back to one sample, sequenced in a study of cytomegalovirus exposure and HLA in healthy donors. The primer mix had 60 Vbeta and 13 Jbeta primers. Sequenced by immunoSEQ multiplex PCR; TCRdb stores in-frame clones only, minus some. The sample lists roughly 120,000 clones; 81% were seen once. The sample was PBMCs. The receptors originated from a middle-aged woman in good health and CMV-seronegative.

V gene TRBV10-3 combines with J gene TRBJ2-7, with D maybe TRBD2 (6 bases). The CDR3 sequence is 14 residues long. V dropped 3 bases and J dropped 6 bases, with 15 bases sitting between them. CDR1 ENHRY and CDR2 SYGVKD come from the germline V gene. CDR3 sequence reads: CAISDSGDLGEQYF. CDR3 nucleotide sequence: TGTGCCATCAGTGATTCGGGGGATTTAGGCGAGCAGTACTTC.

This sequence joins TRBV10-3 and TRBJ2-7; TRBD1 matches at 7 bases. The CDR3 contains 13 residues. With V trimmed by 4 bases and J by 3 bases, 3 bases remained unmatched. The V gene's germline CDR1 is ENHRY and CDR2 SYGVKD. CDR3 nucleotide sequence: TGTGCCATCAGTGGGGACAGCAGCTACGAGCAGTACTTC. This translates into CAISGDSSYEQYF.

This clone has just a few counts. The rearrangement links TRBV5-1 to TRBJ1-2; tentative D call: TRBD1 (5 bases). The V gene lost 5 bases and the J gene lost 8 bases, with 16 bases spanning the gap. The CDR3 is made up of 13 amino acids. Per germline, CDR1 SGHRS and CDR2 YFSETQ. The CDR3 loop is CASSAGTEGGYTF. CDR3 nucleotides: TGCGCCAGCAGTGCCGGGACGGAGGGAGGCTACACCTTC.

V usage is TRBV14 and J usage is TRBJ2-5; D gene uncertain. Trimming stripped 6 bases from V and 3 bases from J, with 5 bases between. The CDR3 contains 11 residues. CDR1 and CDR2 from the germline V gene are SGHDN and FVKESK. CDR3 DNA: TGTGCCAGCAGGGCGGAAGAGACCCAGTACTTC. It yields the protein CASRAEETQYF.

This chain uses TRBV27 with TRBJ1-1; tentative D call: TRBD1 (5 bases). The ends were cut back, 7 bases at V and 1 base at J, with 13 bases in the middle. The CDR3 length is 14 residues. Germline V lookup: CDR1 MNHEY, CDR2 SMNVEV (reference sequence). The CDR3 nucleotides read TGTGCCAGCAAAATACTTCAGGGGAACACTGAAGCTTTCTTT. Protein sequence: CASKILQGNTEAFF.

This chain links TRBV6-4 with TRBJ2-3; 9 bases map to TRBD2. The CDR3 runs to 15 residues. V lost 7 bases, J lost 9 bases, and 14 bases stayed unmatched. Germline V gene sequence: CDR1 MRHNA, CDR2 SNTAGT. CDR3 amino acids: CASKYQAGGPQTQYF. The CDR3 coding sequence is TGTGCCAGCAAGTACCAGGCGGGAGGGCCCCAAACGCAGTATTTT.

The CDR3 reads CASSSSQGEIYGYTF. The CDR3 DNA reads as TGTGCCAGCAGTTCAAGCCAGGGTGAGATCTATGGCTACACCTTC. The rearrangement links TRBV6-6 to TRBJ1-2; D might be TRBD1 (5 bases). Between the trimmed V and J ends, which lost 4 bases and 4 bases, there was a span of 16 bases. Germline values: CDR1 MNHNY, CDR2 SVGAGI (reference sequence). The CDR3 runs 15 residues.

This rearrangement joins TRBV6-1 to TRBJ2-5; perhaps TRBD2 as D (7 bases). Germline V gives CDR1 MNHNS, CDR2 SASEGT. Trimming removed 2 bases from V and 2 bases from J, with 12 bases in between. This CDR3 is 15 amino acids long. CDR3 coding DNA: TGTGCCAGCAGTGAATTACAGGGAGGGCAAGAGACCCAGTACTTC. Translating it yields CASSELQGGQETQYF.

The gene calls are TRBV4-3 and TRBJ1-1; D is unresolved. The CDR3 is 16 residues long. The germline gives CDR1 LGHNA, CDR2 YSLEER. Trimming took off 0 bases at V and 6 bases at J, with 17 bases between the two ends. CDR3 loop: CASSQDLGPAGAEAFF. The CDR3 DNA reads as TGCGCCAGCAGCCAAGATTTAGGACCGGCGGGCGCTGAAGCTTTCTTT.

This clone was recorded a few times. The genes are TRBV5-4 and TRBJ2-2; 9 nucleotides line up with TRBD2. Germline lookup yields CDR1 SGHNT and CDR2 YYREEE (reference sequence). CDR3 length equals 18 residues. V was pared by 3 bases and J by 4 bases, with 13 bases of the junction left unmatched. Here the CDR3 reads CASSWGLAGTRGTGELFF. The CDR3 DNA reads TGTGCCAGCAGCTGGGGTCTAGCGGGAACCCGGGGCACCGGGGAGCTGTTTTTT.

The rearrangement links TRBV12-5 to TRBJ1-1, with unresolved D. Germline V gene data show CDR1 as LGHNT and CDR2 as FRNRAP. The CDR3 extends over 16 amino acids. V dropped 6 bases and J dropped 1 base, with 18 bases sitting between them. As DNA, the CDR3 is TGTGCTAGTGGCTCTGGTGGGGAGGTGAAGAACACTGAAGCTTTCTTT. Translation gives CASGSGGEVKNTEAFF.

A single count supports this clone. The CDR3, as DNA: TGCGCCAGCATCCGAGTGCCAGGGGAAAGCTATGGCTACACCTTC. It codes for CASIRVPGESYGYTF. The chain joins TRBV5-1 to TRBJ1-2, with D possibly being TRBD1 (6 bases). The germline V gene has CDR1 SGHRS and CDR2 YFSETQ. Deletions cut 6 bases from V and 4 bases from J, with 19 bases between. The CDR3 runs 15 residues.

This clone was seen only a few times. V usage is TRBV9 and J usage is TRBJ2-7; 7 bases line up with TRBD1. Looked up from germline, CDR1 is SGDLS and CDR2 is YYNGEE. V shed 6 bases, J shed 4 bases, and the junction held 10 bases outside the gene matches. The CDR3 runs to 14 residues. The CDR3 bases are TGTGCCAGCACCAGCGACAGGGATCCATACGAGCAGTACTTC. Its translation: CASTSDRDPYEQYF. Full variable domain (remainder filled in from reference TRBV9 and TRBJ2-7): DSGVTQTPKHLITATGQRVTLRCSPRSGDLSVYWYQQSLDQGLQFLIQYYNGEERAKGNILERFSAQQFPDLHSELNLSSLELGDSALYFCASTSDRDPYEQYFGPGTRLTVT.

The V and J genes are TRBV11-2 and TRBJ2-7, with 9 bases aligning to TRBD1. This CDR3 has 14 amino acids. With 4 bases clipped from V and 4 bases from J, the junction kept 5 bases outside the gene matches. Per the germline V gene, CDR1 is SGHAT and CDR2 is FQNNGV. CDR3 coding DNA: TGTGCCAGCAGCTCGACAGGGGGGGGGTACGAGCAGTACTTC. Translating it yields CASSSTGGGYEQYF.